This T cell receptor (beta chain) was sequenced for a study of cytomegalovirus exposure and HLA in healthy donors (dated by TCRdb to 2017 to 2019). Concerning the study at large: According to an earlier analysis of several hundred of the donors, 200 million or so T cells yielded 117 million unique TCR beta sequences and approximately 300 Gb of sequence data. An early release covering just under 650 HLA-typed donors comprised about 300 gigabases of sequencing data and approximately 85 million unique TCR sequences. Of the roughly 410 genotyped donors, 70% to 90% were placed in the genetic ancestry cluster associated with self-reported Caucasian donors. The study aimed to test whether cataloging public T cell receptors could reveal signatures of past pathogen exposure. The study profiled the T cell repertoires of hundreds of subjects by immunosequencing and related them to cytomegalovirus serostatus. Along with the approximately 650-subject first cohort, a separate validation cohort of over 90 different subjects was used. To predict cytomegalovirus infection status, the study brought together high-throughput TCR immunosequencing, statistical association of individual TCRs with disease status, and machine learning. A later analysis re-examined previously published TCR beta repertoires from roughly 720 donors and added high-resolution HLA genotyping to investigate patterns of TCR occurrence. In the later analysis, no new phenotypic data were used to find candidate immune exposures; instead, reliance was placed on TCR beta sequences and their occurrence across donors. An earlier analysis of around 580 of the donors used high-throughput TCR beta sequencing to judge whether each TCR beta V gene segment behaved as functional or pseudogenic. Alongside the repertoire data, information on donor age, sex, ethnicity and CMV serostatus was compiled. A later genetic analysis used genome-wide SNP genotypes for about 60% of the roughly 670 donors, treating that subset as a discovery cohort. All discovery cohort repertoires had been generated using a single sequencing platform. Both class I and class II loci were covered by HLA typing, at four-digit resolution. The number of donors typed differed by locus, with about 629-640 for A, B, C, DRB1 and DQB1, roughly 520 for DQA1, 606 for DPA1, and over 400 for DPB1. Five DR-DQ haplotypes were treated as single units for association and clustering because of strong linkage in the cohort. On average, about 200,000 unique TCR beta nucleotide sequences were sequenced per donor among a few hundred genotyped donors of the cohort, with around 19% of those sequences being non-productive.

The cohort consisted of 600 to 750 healthy bone marrow donors. At the time of sampling, every cohort member was nominally healthy, though immune exposures that went unrecorded were likely present. The donor tested CMV seropositive and was one of the 289 seropositive cohort members. Every donor gave a peripheral blood sample, and the peripheral blood mononuclear cells from that sample were used for TCR beta sequencing. Genomic DNA extraction from the blood cell samples was performed with the Qiagen DNeasy Blood Extraction Kit. There are 15 amino acids in the CDR3, from cysteine to phenylalanine inclusive. Left in the record is the CDR3 DNA by itself, 45 bases read in frame from the first base. The CDR1 and CDR2 encoded by the germline V gene are MGHRA and YSYEKL. V loses 3 bases, J loses 9 bases, and the germline ends lie 15 bases apart. The full study reports these points: A later analysis found that most CMV-associated TCR beta chains appeared HLA-restricted, with HLA associations seemingly driven largely by CMV exposure. In both the original and validation cohorts, the classifier was reported to diagnose cytomegalovirus status with high specificity and sensitivity. In vitro tests confirmed that a few of the cytomegalovirus-associated TCR beta chains recognize cytomegalovirus antigens. Some IMGT-functional V segments, including TRBV6-2 and TRBV6-3, could not be distinguished by the 87-base-pair reads and were therefore excluded. In a later genetic analysis, a missense DCLRE1C variant was associated with V-gene and J-gene trimming of TCR beta chains, and the association was replicated in an independent cohort. A group of highly shared sequence variants was considered likely to be a technical artifact of the sequencing pipeline. While some public TCRs were present in many individuals, most TCR sequences turned up only very rarely across donors. A further reported finding was that TCR beta sequences accurately predicted the HLA-A and HLA-B alleles for most subjects in the first cohort. Because counts were too low, roughly 17 rarely observed V segments, including chromosome 9 orphons, were left out of the earlier analysis of several hundred of the donors. This cohort had only TCR beta chains sequenced, and the lack of alpha or paired-chain data limited which features could be detected. Correlated functional status among segregating V segments might be attributable to linkage disequilibrium, but an unknown experimental factor could not be ruled out. A later analysis associated 15,000 to 20,000 TCR beta sequences with specific HLA alleles at a false discovery rate of 0.05. A later genetic analysis reported fewer N-insertions in productive TCRs among donors in an Asian-associated ancestry cluster than the approximately 700-donor mean. When HLA alleles, especially DR and DQ, strongly co-occurred, TCR associations were difficult to assign to individual alleles. In the study, 150 to 200 TCR beta chains were listed as associated with cytomegalovirus. Because some donors lacked HLA typing at each locus, the association tests relied only on the typed subset. Compared with equally common non-associated chains, HLA-associated TCR beta chains in a later analysis were more clonally expanded and had lower generation probabilities. In a later analysis, the rate of TCR association differed among HLA loci, with DRB1 alleles having the most associated TCRs and HLA-C alleles having the fewest. Presence/absence analyses assumed roughly uniform sequencing depth across donors, an assumption that may not hold. An earlier analysis of some 560 of the donors showed that most TCR beta V segments appeared in productive rearrangements either about 87% or about 30% of the time, which broadly matched IMGT annotations. The only immune exposure information available for the cohort was CMV serostatus. The authors suggested that the approach could potentially be extended to other disease states and immunological phenotypes. According to a later analysis, parvovirus B19, influenza, CMV and Epstein-Barr virus appeared linked to several top co-occurrence clusters.

As to this clone: Its antigen is unknown. Base qualities are not recorded, but no much larger clone differs from it by a single base.

Libraries were constructed by the immunoSEQ multiplex PCR assay. For the multiplex PCR, a mixture combining 60 forward primers for TCR Vbeta segments and 13 reverse primers for TCR Jbeta segments was used. Amplification of the CDR3 region of rearranged TCR beta genes was performed with a multiplex PCR assay on genomic DNA. On the Illumina HiSeq System, the amplified TCR beta libraries were sequenced as 87-base-pair reads. The paper's processing steps were these. A later analysis tallied approximately 87 million unique TCR beta chains across the 650 to 750 repertoires, and around 12 million of those chains were shared by two or more donors. To remove PCR and sequencing errors, raw reads were error-corrected and collapsed into unique sequences using a nearest-neighbor algorithm that merged closely related sequences. To assign V, D and J gene segments, CDR3 sequences were aligned to IMGT reference sequences. For a sequence to be retained, at least a six-nucleotide match to both a V gene segment and a J gene segment was required. A rearrangement was called productive if the CDR3 had no stop codons and remained in frame with V and J, and every other rearrangement was called non-productive. Following IMGT convention, CDR3 was defined as the stretch from the second conserved V-encoded cysteine to the conserved J-encoded phenylalanine. The earlier analysis of a few hundred of the donors excluded sequences that lacked an unambiguous match to a single V gene segment. An earlier analysis of 587 of the donors called V segments functional above 56.7% productive rearrangements and segregating when the between-donor standard deviation exceeded 5%. A statistical classification framework was developed to diagnose cytomegalovirus status using the catalog of TCR beta chain sequences. A later analysis assigned V and J genes by comparing TCR nucleotide sequences with IMGT/GENE-DB human TR gene sequences. In a later analysis, CDR3 sequences and most-parsimonious VDJ recombination scenarios were assigned using the TCRdist pipeline. In a later analysis, each TCR beta chain was defined by its CDR3 amino acid sequence together with its V-gene family, and reads lacking a unique V-gene family were excluded. In a later analysis, approximately 590 highly shared, low-generation-probability nucleotide sequences were removed to address suspected cross-contamination and a sequencing artifact. In a later analysis, a clonal expansion index was calculated for each public chain from normalized within-repertoire ranks of inferred template counts. A later analysis computed generation probabilities with a VDJ recombination model fitted to out-of-frame rearrangements, and checked the results against IGoR. A later analysis scored TCR-TCR, TCR-HLA and TCR-CMV co-occurrence with hypergeometric tests, applying a repertoire-size bias correction to TCR pairs. A later analysis estimated false discovery rates by permuting HLA or CMV assignments 20 times. In a later analysis, co-occurring TCRs were grouped using DBSCAN, with TCRdist sequence similarity added in when clustering inside HLA-allele-positive subsets. Repertoires with fewer than 30,000 or more than 120,000 public chains, plus five repertoires with anomalous nucleotide sharing, were excluded from co-occurrence clustering. TCRdb re-hosts the immuneACCESS table, in-frame sequences only. Its copies lack some clones; in the studies checked, an unresolved V gene accounts for under half of them, and the cause for the rest is not known. That table is the source of V, J and clone size, and D and trimming were worked out from the DNA. The sample table shows over 90,000 clones, and 76% are seen once. Of the sample, around a tenth is held by the ten largest clones.

The sequenced sample consisted of PBMCs. The TCR was taken from a woman under 30 in good health and CMV-seropositive. The V and J segments used are TRBV4-1 and TRBJ1-6; TRBD1 is possibly the D segment (6 matching bases). The CDR3 amino acid sequence is: CASSHLGARGSPLHF. DNA sequence: TGCGCCAGCAGCCATTTGGGGGCGAGAGGTTCACCCCTCCACTTT.